A single sample gave rise to the 8 T cell receptor beta chains below, sequenced in a study of OX40 agonist ivuxolimab in advanced cancers. The protocol was immunoSEQ multiplex PCR, while the TCRdb copy is restricted to in-frame clones and leaves out a portion. Of about 70,000 clones listed, 85% to 90% are singletons. Material: CD4+ or CD8+ T cells sorted from blood, obtained in a trial of the OX40 agonist ivuxolimab. The receptors stem from an adult with an advanced solid tumor such as melanoma, head and neck, liver or kidney cancer.

V is TRBV11-2 and J is TRBJ2-3, with D perhaps matching TRBD1 (5 bases). The CDR3 is 16 amino acids. Germline CDR1 reads SGHAT; CDR2 reads FQNNGV. V was pared by 0 bases and J by 3 bases, with 13 bases between. The CDR3 DNA reads as TGTGCCAGCAGCTTAGATATTGGCTCAGGGACAGATACGCAGTATTTT. Translating gives CASSLDIGSGTDTQYF.

This clone was recorded once. V usage is TRBV27 and J usage is TRBJ2-3, with a possible D match to TRBD2 (6 bases). V lost 5 bases and J lost 6, with 24 bases in between. This CDR3 spans 17 amino acids. In germline, CDR1 is MNHEY, CDR2 SMNVEV (reference sequence). Written as DNA, the CDR3 is TGTGCCAGCAGTCCCCATTTTAGCGGAATAGTTCCTGATACGCAGTATTTT. Translation gives CASSPHFSGIVPDTQYF.

This sequence joins TRBV19 and TRBJ2-5; 9 nucleotides line up with TRBD1. Matching the DNA end better, TRBJ2-7 makes the J call doubtful. This CDR3 has 16 amino acids. Germline V lookup: CDR1 LNHDA, CDR2 SQIVND (reference sequence). CDR3 in amino acids: CASSSATGGSGYEQYF. The CDR3 DNA follows: TGTGCCAGTAGTTCGGCTACAGGGGGCAGCGGCTACGAGCAGTACTTC.

This chain links TRBV27 with TRBJ2-7; possibly TRBD1 or TRBD2 for D (5 bases each). Deletions cut 6 bases from V and 5 bases from J, with 8 bases between. The germline V gene has CDR1 MNHEY and CDR2 SMNVEV (reference sequence). The CDR3 is 11 amino acids. CDR3 sequence (DNA): TGTGCCAGCAGCAGAGGGGACGAGCAGTACTTC. Protein product: CASSRGDEQYF.

The chain combines TRBV6-6 with TRBJ2-7; 7 bases are shared with TRBD2. J was trimmed by 5 bases and V by 9 bases; bases with no gene match: 13. The CDR3 contains 14 residues. Germline V gene sequence: CDR1 MNHNY, CDR2 SVGAGI (reference sequence). Written as DNA, the CDR3 is TGTGCCAGTTTGGAGGTCGGGACTACTAACGAGCAGTACTTC. This translates into CASLEVGTTNEQYF.

V gene TRBV30 combines with J gene TRBJ2-1, with D perhaps TRBD1 (6 bases). Germline V gene data show CDR1 as GTSNPN and CDR2 as SVGIG (reference sequence). Trimming took off 3 bases at V and 6 bases at J, with 15 bases between the two ends. CDR3 size: 14 residues. The CDR3 here is CAWSPGVGGNEQFF. The CDR3 DNA follows: TGTGCCTGGAGCCCAGGGGTAGGGGGCAATGAGCAGTTCTTC. Complete variable domain (other parts from reference TRBV30 and TRBJ2-1): SQTIHQWPATLVQPVGSPLSLECTVEGTSNPNLYWYRQAAGRGLQLLFYSVGIGQISSEVPQNLSASRPQDRQFILSSKKLLLSDSGFYLCAWSPGVGGNEQFFGPGTRLTVL.

The genes are TRBV4-2 and TRBJ1-2, with D maybe TRBD1 (6 bases). Looked up from germline, CDR1 is LGHNA and CDR2 is YNFKEQ. CDR3 length: 16 amino acids. V was shortened by 2 bases and J by 2 bases, with 15 bases between the two germline ends. In nucleotides, the CDR3 is TGTGCCAGCAGCCAACCCACCCCCGGGACAAACTATGGCTACACCTTC. It is translated as CASSQPTPGTNYGYTF.

V and J are TRBV19 and TRBJ2-3; 11 bases are a match to TRBD2. The CDR3 extends over 16 amino acids. Germline loops: CDR1 LNHDA, CDR2 SQIVND (reference sequence). J lost 3 bases, V lost 5 bases, and 7 bases had no gene match. The CDR3 protein is CASSLPPSGRTDTQYF. As DNA, the CDR3 is TGTGCCAGTAGTCTCCCCCCTAGCGGGAGGACAGATACGCAGTATTTT.